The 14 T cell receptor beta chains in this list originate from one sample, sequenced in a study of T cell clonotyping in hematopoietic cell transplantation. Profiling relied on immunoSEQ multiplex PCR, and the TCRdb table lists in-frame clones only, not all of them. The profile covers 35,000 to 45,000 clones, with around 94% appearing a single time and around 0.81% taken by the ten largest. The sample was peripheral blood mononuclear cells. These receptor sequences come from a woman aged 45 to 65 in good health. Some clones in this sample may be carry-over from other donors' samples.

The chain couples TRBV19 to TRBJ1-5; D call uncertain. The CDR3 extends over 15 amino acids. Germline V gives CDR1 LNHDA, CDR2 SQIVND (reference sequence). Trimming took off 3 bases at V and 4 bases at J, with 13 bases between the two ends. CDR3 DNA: TGTGCCAGTAGTATTGGCGGGCAGACAAATCAGCCCCAGCATTTT. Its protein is CASSIGGQTNQPQHF.

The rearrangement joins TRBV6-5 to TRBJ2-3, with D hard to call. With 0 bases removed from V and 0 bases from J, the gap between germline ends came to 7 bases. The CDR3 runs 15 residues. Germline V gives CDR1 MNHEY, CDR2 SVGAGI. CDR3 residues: CASSYSPGSTDTQYF. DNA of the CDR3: TGTGCCAGCAGTTACTCCCCGGGTAGCACAGATACGCAGTATTTT.

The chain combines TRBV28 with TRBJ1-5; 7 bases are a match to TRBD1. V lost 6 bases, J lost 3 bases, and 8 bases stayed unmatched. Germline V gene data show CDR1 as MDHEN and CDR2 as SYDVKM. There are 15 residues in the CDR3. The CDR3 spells CASSRGGRVNQPQHF. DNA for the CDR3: TGTGCCAGCAGCAGGGGGGGACGGGTCAATCAGCCCCAGCATTTT.

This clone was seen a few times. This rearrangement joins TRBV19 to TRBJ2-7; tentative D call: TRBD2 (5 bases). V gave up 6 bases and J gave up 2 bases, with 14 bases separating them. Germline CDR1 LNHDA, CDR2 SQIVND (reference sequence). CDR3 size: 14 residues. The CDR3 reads CASRTTDRPYEQYF. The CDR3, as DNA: TGTGCCAGTAGGACTACGGACCGACCCTACGAGCAGTACTTC.

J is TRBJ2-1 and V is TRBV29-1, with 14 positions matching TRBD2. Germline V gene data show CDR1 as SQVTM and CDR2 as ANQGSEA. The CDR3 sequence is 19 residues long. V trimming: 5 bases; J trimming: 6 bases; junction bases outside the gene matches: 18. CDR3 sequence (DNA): TGCAGCGTTCATCGGACTAGCGGGGGGACAGTAGCGCGCTTCAATGAGCAGTTCTTC. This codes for CSVHRTSGGTVARFNEQFF.

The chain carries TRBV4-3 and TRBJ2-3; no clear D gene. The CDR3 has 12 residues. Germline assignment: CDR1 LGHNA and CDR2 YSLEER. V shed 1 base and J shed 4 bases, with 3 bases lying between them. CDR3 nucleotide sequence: TGCGCCAGCAGCCAAGGAGCAGATACGCAGTATTTT. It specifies CASSQGADTQYF.

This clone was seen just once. As DNA, the CDR3 is TGTGCCAGCCTGACGGGAGCGGGGGAGCAGTACTTC. As protein: CASLTGAGEQYF. This rearrangement joins TRBV2 to TRBJ2-7, with 7 bases identical to TRBD2. CDR1 is SNHLY, CDR2 FYNNEI, per germline. The CDR3 has 12 residues. V shed 8 bases, J shed 7 bases, and the junction held 8 bases outside the gene matches. Combining the CDR3 with reference TRBV2 and TRBJ2-7 gives the whole variable domain EPEVTQTPSHQVTQMGQEVILRCVPISNHLYFYWYRQILGQKVEFLVSFYNNEISEKSEIFDDQFSVERPDGSNFTLKIRSTKLEDSAMYFCASLTGAGEQYFGPGTRLTVT.

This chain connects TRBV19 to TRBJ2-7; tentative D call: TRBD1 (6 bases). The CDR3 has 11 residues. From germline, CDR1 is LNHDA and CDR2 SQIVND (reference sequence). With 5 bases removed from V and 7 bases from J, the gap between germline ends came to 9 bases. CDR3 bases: TGTGCCAGTAGTGACAGGTTTGAGCAGTACTTC. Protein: CASSDRFEQYF.

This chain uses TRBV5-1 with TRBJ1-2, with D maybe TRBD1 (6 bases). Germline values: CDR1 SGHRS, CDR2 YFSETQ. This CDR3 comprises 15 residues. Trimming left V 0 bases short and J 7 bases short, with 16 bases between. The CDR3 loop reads CASSLAIGGASGYTF. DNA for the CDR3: TGCGCCAGCAGCTTGGCAATTGGGGGGGCTTCTGGCTACACCTTC.

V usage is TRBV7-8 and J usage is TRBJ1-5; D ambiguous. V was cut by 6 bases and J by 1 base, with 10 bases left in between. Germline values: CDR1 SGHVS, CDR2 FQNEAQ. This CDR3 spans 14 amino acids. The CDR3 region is CASSIVDSNQPQHF. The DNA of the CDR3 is TGTGCCAGCAGTATAGTGGACAGCAATCAGCCCCAGCATTTT.

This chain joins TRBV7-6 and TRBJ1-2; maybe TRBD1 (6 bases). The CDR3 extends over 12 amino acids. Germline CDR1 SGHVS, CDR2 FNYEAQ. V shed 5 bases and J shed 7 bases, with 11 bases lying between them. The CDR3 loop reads CASSDGQSGYTF. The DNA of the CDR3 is TGTGCCAGCAGCGACGGACAGTCTGGCTACACCTTC.

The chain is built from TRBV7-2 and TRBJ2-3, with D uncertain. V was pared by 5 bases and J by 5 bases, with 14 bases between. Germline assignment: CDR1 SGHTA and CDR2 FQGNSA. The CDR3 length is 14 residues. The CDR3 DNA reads TGTGCCAGCAGCCCCTCCGCGAGTCTAGATACGCAGTATTTT. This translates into CASSPSASLDTQYF. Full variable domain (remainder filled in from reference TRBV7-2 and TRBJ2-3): GAGVSQSPSNKVTEKGKDVELRCDPISGHTALYWYRQSLGQGLEFLIYFQGNSAPDKSGLPSDRFSAERTGGSVSTLTIQRTQQEDSAVYLCASSPSASLDTQYFGPGTRLTVL.

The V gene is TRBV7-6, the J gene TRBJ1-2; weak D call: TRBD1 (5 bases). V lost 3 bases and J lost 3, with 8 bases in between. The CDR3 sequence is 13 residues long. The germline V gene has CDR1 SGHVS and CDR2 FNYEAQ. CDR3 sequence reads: CASSFRGDYGYTF. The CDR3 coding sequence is TGTGCCAGCAGCTTTCGGGGGGACTATGGCTACACCTTC.

The CDR3 reads CASSQLYQGISNQPQHF. In DNA form, the CDR3 reads TGCGCCAGCAGCCAACTATACCAGGGAATTAGCAATCAGCCCCAGCATTTT. The V gene is TRBV4-1, the J gene TRBJ1-5; TRBD1 is a possible D gene (5 bases). The germline V gene encodes CDR1 MGHRA and CDR2 YSYEKL. V was cut by 2 bases and J by 0 bases, with 14 bases left in between. CDR3 length: 17 residues.